The 4 T cell receptor beta chains reported below all come from one sample, sequenced in a study of blood T cell repertoires in COVID-19. Profiling relied on immunoSEQ multiplex PCR, and the TCRdb table lists in-frame clones only, not all of them. Of about 160,000 clones in the sample, roughly 90% were seen once. Sequences were obtained from PBMCs or T cells enriched from blood (not recorded which). These receptors were taken from a woman aged 50 to 60 who had recovered from COVID-19.

This clone was seen just once. The chain is built from TRBV7-8 and TRBJ2-7; 11 bases are a match to TRBD1. In germline, CDR1 is SGHVS, CDR2 FQNEAQ. J lost 0 bases, V lost 4 bases, and 8 bases had no gene match. CDR3 size: 17 residues. In nucleotides, the CDR3 is TGTGCCAGCAGCTCCCTACCCGGGACAGGGGGCTCCTACGAGCAGTACTTC. Residues: CASSSLPGTGGSYEQYF.

The chain has TRBV15 and TRBJ1-2; possible D gene TRBD1, 6 bases. This CDR3 contains 17 residues. Germline V lookup: CDR1 LNHNV, CDR2 YYDKDF (reference sequence). Trimming stripped 0 bases from V and 4 bases from J, with 18 bases between. This chain's CDR3 is CATSRDSYTGSSYGYTF. CDR3 nucleotide sequence: TGTGCCACCAGCAGAGATTCATATACAGGGAGTAGCTATGGCTACACCTTC.

The V and J genes are TRBV9 and TRBJ2-5, with D possibly being TRBD2 (5 bases). Looked up from germline, CDR1 is SGDLS and CDR2 is YYNGEE. This CDR3 is 13 amino acids long. V lost 3 bases and J 9 bases, leaving 15 bases between the germline ends. For the CDR3, the DNA is TGTGCCAGCAGCGCCGGAGGTAAAGAAGCCCAGTACTTC. Its protein is CASSAGGKEAQYF.

The rearrangement joins TRBV5-1 to TRBJ2-3, with 8 bases fitting TRBD1. Germline-derived CDR1 and CDR2 are SGHRS and YFSETQ. V lost 0 bases to trimming and J lost 15 bases; unmatched junction nucleotides: 6. This CDR3 comprises 12 residues. DNA for the CDR3: TGCGCCAGCAGCTTGGCAGGGGGCGGTAGCTATTTT. Translating it yields CASSLAGGGSYF.